This T cell receptor (beta chain) is from a study of blood T cells in healthy people across ages. This clonotype has at least ten counts. Its antigen is still unknown. The germline V gene has CDR1 WNHNN and CDR2 SYGVQD (reference sequence). This CDR3 is built from 16 residues. J was trimmed by 2 bases and V by 5 bases; bases with no gene match: 11. Sample-barcoded 5' priming and a J-beta primer mix drove a second PCR of about 6 to 12 cycles. Each sample yielded at least 2.5 million CDR3-containing paired-end reads. TCRdb independently ran MiXCR on the 5' RACE reads; one entry per CDR3 protein. The repertoire holds about 670,000 distinct CDR3 sequences, with about 51% as singletons. General study findings and limits: Because donor CMV status was unknown, expanded clonotype changes were possibly confounded.

The sequence was collected from a woman of 80 years or more in good health. The sample was blood. V usage is TRBV10-1 and J usage is TRBJ2-5; 7 positions agree with TRBD2. The DNA of the CDR3 is TGCGCCAGCAGTCCCTACTCTGGTAGCGGGCAAGAGACCCAGTACTTC. As protein: CASSPYSGSGQETQYF.